This TCR beta chain was captured in a study of identical twins' blood T cells. TCRdb passed the 5' RACE reads through MiXCR, listing each CDR3 protein once. The table has fewer than 450,000 distinct CDR3 sequences, over 25% seen once. There are a few counts of this clonotype. This CDR3 comprises 14 residues. Germline CDR1 and CDR2: WSHSY and SAAADI. V lost 8 bases, J lost 6 bases, and 19 bases lay in between. Three pairs of healthy female monozygous twins were the donors. Reared together, all three twin pairs probably met the same infectious agents and vaccines. The specimen was PBMCs. The sequence was obtained from a woman aged 18 to 55 in good health. The gene calls are TRBV10-2 and TRBJ1-2; D possibly corresponds to TRBD1 (6 bases). The DNA of the CDR3 is TGCGCCAGCTCAGATACCGGGACAATTCATGGCTACACCTTC. Its protein product is CASSDTGTIHGYTF.